The 32 T cell receptor beta chains below all came from one sample that was sequenced in a study of blood T cell repertoires in COVID-19. TCRdb's table, derived via immunoSEQ multiplex PCR, lists solely in-frame clones and lacks some. The data hold over 250,000 clones, with about 83% observed a single time. The sample comprised peripheral blood. These receptor sequences come from a woman aged 50 to 65 who had recovered from COVID-19.

The chain employs TRBV19 and TRBJ1-2, with 9 bases aligning to TRBD1. There are 14 residues in the CDR3. Unmatched junction bases numbered 7, after V lost 6 bases and J lost 5 bases. Germline CDR1 LNHDA, CDR2 SQIVND (reference sequence). CDR3 sequence (DNA): TGTGCCAGTAGCCAGGCACAGGGGGCTTATGGCTACACCTTC. Translated, it gives CASSQAQGAYGYTF.

The CDR3 reads CASGTTGTGPAEQYF. The CDR3 DNA reads as TGTGCCAGCGGGACGACCGGGACAGGGCCCGCCGAGCAGTACTTC. The chain is built from TRBV28 and TRBJ2-7; 9 bases match TRBD1. The length of the CDR3 is 15 residues. Trimming cost V 8 bases and J 6 bases; bases outside gene matches: 14. Germline values: CDR1 MDHEN, CDR2 SYDVKM.

J is TRBJ1-1 and V is TRBV28, with D hard to call. V was shortened by 2 bases and J by 0 bases, with 7 bases between the two germline ends. Germline CDR1 reads MDHEN; CDR2 reads SYDVKM. The CDR3 loop spans 14 amino acids. The CDR3 loop is CASSLPIMNTEAFF. CDR3 bases: TGTGCCAGCAGTTTACCCATCATGAACACTGAAGCTTTCTTT.

The rearrangement uses TRBV19 and TRBJ2-1; TRBD1 is a possible D gene (6 bases). V lost 3 bases and J lost 7, with 16 bases in between. The CDR3 loop spans 15 amino acids. The germline gives CDR1 LNHDA, CDR2 SQIVND (reference sequence). DNA of the CDR3: TGTGCCAGTAGTATCGGAACAGGGACGGGTAATGAGCAGTTCTTC. Residues: CASSIGTGTGNEQFF.

The chain recombines TRBV7-3 with TRBJ1-1; D is ambiguous. The CDR3 sequence is 14 residues long. The V end was cut by 5 bases, the J end by 4 bases, with 14 bases between. Germline loops: CDR1 SGHTA, CDR2 FQGTGA. The CDR3 coding sequence is TGTGCCAGCAGCCCCAGCAGCGGGGTCACTGAAGCTTTCTTT. Translation: CASSPSSGVTEAFF.

The V call is TRBV24-1, the J call TRBJ1-2; TRBD1 matches at 10 bases. This CDR3 is built from 13 residues. V was clipped by 7 bases and J by 10 bases; unmatched bases: 8. CDR1 KGHDR and CDR2 SFDVKD come from the germline V gene. The CDR3 protein is CATSAPGTGDYTF. The CDR3 region has the DNA TGTGCCACCAGCGCCCCCGGGACAGGGGACTACACCTTC.

This clone was observed a single time. The chain carries TRBV6-5 and TRBJ2-7; a possible D gene is TRBD2 (7 bases). Trimming removed 11 bases at V and 4 bases at J, with 12 bases between. Germline V gives CDR1 MNHEY, CDR2 SVGAGI. The CDR3 sequence is 11 residues long. CDR3 sequence reads: CAVEGGYEQYF. The CDR3 nucleotides are TGTGCCGTAGAGGGGGGGTACGAGCAGTACTTC.

The chain has TRBV7-2 and TRBJ1-5; possible D gene TRBD1, 6 bases. This CDR3 contains 16 residues. Germline V gives CDR1 SGHTA, CDR2 FQGNSA. V was pared by 4 bases and J by 3 bases, with 16 bases between. This CDR3 is CASSSAGVLDNQPQHF. The CDR3 region has the DNA TGTGCCAGCAGCTCCGCAGGGGTATTGGACAATCAGCCCCAGCATTTT.

The chain couples TRBV7-2 to TRBJ1-1; a possible D gene is TRBD1 (5 bases). V lost 7 bases, J lost 6 bases, and 21 bases lay in between. Germline V CDR1 and CDR2: SGHTA, FQGNSA. The CDR3 totals 15 residues. CDR3 in amino acids: CASTINAGLRAEAFF. The DNA for the CDR3 is TGTGCCAGCACCATAAACGCCGGCCTCAGGGCTGAAGCTTTCTTT.

The V call is TRBV7-6, the J call TRBJ2-1, with 10 bases that match TRBD2. V dropped 0 bases and J dropped 7; count of bases not matched to a gene: 3. Germline-derived CDR1 and CDR2 are SGHVS and FNYEAQ. The CDR3 spans 15 residues. Here the CDR3 DNA reads TGTGCCAGCAGCTTAGCAGCGGGGGGGCAGAATGAGCAGTTCTTC. Protein sequence: CASSLAAGGQNEQFF.

The rearrangement joins TRBV25-1 to TRBJ2-5, with 7 nucleotides matching TRBD1. Germline V gene sequence: CDR1 MGHDK, CDR2 SYGVNS. The junction had 12 bases not matched to a gene; V was cut back by 10 bases and J by 7 bases. The CDR3 totals 13 residues. The CDR3 DNA follows: TGTGCCATTCAAGACAGGGTGGACGGGACCCAGTACTTC. This gives the protein CAIQDRVDGTQYF. Full variable domain (remainder filled in from reference TRBV25-1 and TRBJ2-5): EADIYQTPRYLVIGTGKKITLECSQTMGHDKMYWYQQDPGMELHLIHYSYGVNSTEKGDLSSESTVSRIRTEHFPLTLESARPSHTSQYLCAIQDRVDGTQYFGPGTRLLVL.

The chain joins TRBV19 to TRBJ2-1, with TRBD2 matching 9 bases. The junction had 6 bases not matched to a gene; V was cut back by 3 bases and J by 3 bases. The CDR3 runs to 16 residues. Germline CDR1 LNHDA, CDR2 SQIVND (reference sequence). CDR3 in amino acids: CASSITGTSFYNEQFF. The CDR3 DNA sequence: TGTGCCAGTAGTATCACCGGGACTAGCTTCTACAATGAGCAGTTCTTC.

The chain has TRBV6-1 and TRBJ1-2; D possibly corresponds to TRBD1 (6 bases). The V end was cut by 6 bases, the J end by 6 bases, with 14 bases between. CDR3 length equals 13 residues. The germline CDR1 and CDR2 sequences are MNHNS and SASEGT. This CDR3 reads CASRSRGGDGYTF. For the CDR3, the DNA is TGTGCCAGCAGGTCCAGGGGAGGGGATGGCTACACCTTC.

The genes are TRBV5-6 and TRBJ2-3; 8 nucleotides align to TRBD2. CDR3 length: 16 residues. Germline trimming cut 0 bases from V and 3 bases from J; bases unmatched to any gene: 6. CDR1 and CDR2 from the germline V gene are SGHDT and YYEEEE. In DNA, the CDR3 is TGTGCCAGCAGCTTGGATGGGACTAGTCATACAGATACGCAGTATTTT. Translation gives CASSLDGTSHTDTQYF.

The chain uses TRBV30 and TRBJ1-5, with D possibly matching TRBD1 (5 bases). This CDR3 contains 15 residues. The V end was cut by 1 base, the J end by 6 bases, with 16 bases between. Per the germline V gene, CDR1 is GTSNPN and CDR2 is SVGIG (reference sequence). The CDR3 DNA reads as TGTGCCTGGAGTGGTATGACAGTGGGTACTCAGCCCCAGCATTTT. It codes for CAWSGMTVGTQPQHF.

A remark on this clone: The same CDR3 is also encoded by other DNA sequences in this sample. The rearrangement uses TRBV28 and TRBJ1-4, with D perhaps TRBD1 (5 bases). CDR1 MDHEN and CDR2 SYDVKM come from the germline V gene. The CDR3 totals 14 residues. Trimming stripped 4 bases from V and 1 base from J, with 7 bases between. The CDR3 is CASSSGGTNEKLFF. The CDR3 nucleotides are TGTGCCAGCAGTTCGGGGGGAACTAATGAAAAACTGTTTTTT.

This clone was counted a single time. This sample also contains other DNA sequences that code for the same CDR3. V and J are TRBV5-1 and TRBJ2-1; D possibly corresponds to TRBD1 (5 bases). In germline, CDR1 is SGHRS, CDR2 YFSETQ. The CDR3 spans 15 residues. Trimming removed 2 bases at V and 0 bases at J, with 9 bases between. CDR3: CASSLGASSYNEQFF. Here the CDR3 DNA reads TGCGCCAGCAGCTTAGGGGCTAGCTCCTACAATGAGCAGTTCTTC.

This clone has just one count. J is TRBJ1-6 and V is TRBV11-2; TRBD1 matches 7 bases. Germline values: CDR1 SGHAT, CDR2 FQNNGV. The CDR3 loop spans 18 amino acids. After removal of 1 base from V and 7 bases from J, the junction contained 13 bases not matched to a gene. CDR3 sequence: CASSLGLLRGPLNSPLHF. For the CDR3, the DNA is TGTGCCAGCAGCTTAGGTCTCCTTAGGGGGCCGTTGAATTCACCCCTCCACTTT.

The chain is built from TRBV6-4 and TRBJ2-3; weak D call: TRBD1 (6 bases). The CDR3 contains 15 residues. The V and J ends lost 0 bases and 6 bases respectively, with 13 bases between them. Germline assignment: CDR1 MRHNA and CDR2 SNTAGT. The CDR3 is CASSDSPWGQDTQYF. CDR3 DNA: TGTGCCAGCAGTGACTCACCGTGGGGGCAGGATACGCAGTATTTT.

The genes are TRBV28 and TRBJ2-6, with TRBD2 matching over 7 bases. Germline values: CDR1 MDHEN, CDR2 SYDVKM. With V trimmed by 6 bases and J by 0 bases, 8 bases remained unmatched. The CDR3 has 17 amino acids. The CDR3 bases are TGTGCCAGCAGAAAGCAGGGAGGGGACTCTGGGGCCAACGTCCTGACTTTC. Its protein is CASRKQGGDSGANVLTF. The full variable domain, rest sourced from reference TRBV28 and TRBJ2-6, is DVKVTQSSRYLVKRTGEKVFLECVQDMDHENMFWYRQDPGLGLRLIYFSYDVKMKEKGDIPEGYSVSREKKERFSLILESASTNQTSMYLCASRKQGGDSGANVLTFGAGSRLTVL.

The chain links TRBV9 to TRBJ2-1, with D tentatively TRBD2 (5 bases). The CDR3 is 13 residues long. Trimming stripped 1 base from V and 6 bases from J, with 8 bases between. Germline V gives CDR1 SGDLS, CDR2 YYNGEE. CDR3 amino acids: CASSVWRLNEQFF. In nucleotides, the CDR3 is TGTGCCAGCAGCGTATGGAGGCTCAATGAGCAGTTCTTC.

This clone has only a few counts. V usage is TRBV2 and J usage is TRBJ2-7, with a tentative D call TRBD2 (5 bases). The CDR3 loop spans 13 amino acids. CDR1 is SNHLY and CDR2 is FYNNEI in the germline V gene. V gave up 1 base and J gave up 6 bases, with 10 bases separating them. The CDR3 sequence is CASSEEEVAEQYF. The CDR3 bases are TGTGCCAGCAGTGAAGAGGAGGTGGCCGAGCAGTACTTC.

The chain combines TRBV2 with TRBJ1-3; 7 nucleotides align to TRBD1. This CDR3 contains 16 residues. Germline V gene lookup returns CDR1 SNHLY and CDR2 FYNNEI. Unmatched junction bases numbered 9, after V lost 6 bases and J lost 1 base. The CDR3 region is CASSSQGQASGNTIYF. The CDR3 nucleotides are TGTGCCAGCAGCAGCCAAGGACAGGCATCTGGAAACACCATATATTTT.

The chain links TRBV5-6 to TRBJ2-3; no clear D gene. The V gene's germline CDR1 is SGHDT and CDR2 YYEEEE. The CDR3 totals 16 residues. Trimming removed 0 bases from V and 5 bases from J, with 16 bases in between. The CDR3 nucleotides read TGTGCCAGCAGCTTGGCCGGTACCACGTTTAGAGATACGCAGTATTTT. It specifies CASSLAGTTFRDTQYF. The variable domain in full, with the rest retrieved from reference TRBV5-6 and TRBJ2-3, is DAGVTQSPTHLIKTRGQQVTLRCSPKSGHDTVSWYQQALGQGPQFIFQYYEEEERQRGNFPDRFSGHQFPNYSSELNVNALLLGDSALYLCASSLAGTTFRDTQYFGPGTRLTVL.

This chain uses TRBV19 with TRBJ1-5; the D is unclear. The CDR3 is 17 amino acids. The V end lost 0 bases, the J end lost 2 bases, and 14 bases lay between the germline ends. Germline V CDR1 and CDR2: LNHDA, SQIVND (reference sequence). CDR3 region: CASSIDTVWLGNQPQHF. The CDR3 coding sequence is TGTGCCAGTAGTATAGATACGGTTTGGCTAGGCAATCAGCCCCAGCATTTT.

The chain recombines TRBV18 with TRBJ2-7, with 7 bases fitting TRBD2. This CDR3 is built from 15 residues. V lost 1 base to trimming and J lost 6 bases; unmatched junction nucleotides: 9. CDR1 is KGHSH, CDR2 LQKENI, per germline. CDR3 sequence: CASSPHGGFFSEQYF. The CDR3 nucleotides read TGTGCCAGCTCACCACACGGGGGGTTCTTCAGCGAGCAGTACTTC.

This clone was detected once. This chain connects TRBV5-5 to TRBJ1-1; no reliable D call. The ends were cut back, 5 bases at V and 4 bases at J, with 12 bases in the middle. This CDR3 is built from 13 residues. The V gene's germline CDR1 is SGHKS and CDR2 YYEKEE (reference sequence). In nucleotides, the CDR3 is TGTGCCAGCAGTTCTCGACACCTCACTGAAGCTTTCTTT. Protein: CASSSRHLTEAFF. The variable domain in full, with the rest retrieved from reference TRBV5-5 and TRBJ1-1, is DAGVTQSPTHLIKTRGQQVTLRCSPISGHKSVSWYQQVLGQGPQFIFQYYEKEERGRGNFPDRFSARQFPNYSSELNVNALLLGDSALYLCASSSRHLTEAFFGQGTRLTVV.

This sequence joins TRBV6-5 and TRBJ1-2, with 10 bases lining up with TRBD1. This CDR3 spans 15 amino acids. CDR1 and CDR2 (germline): MNHEY, SVGAGI. The ends lost 6 bases at V and 3 bases at J; junction bases unmatched: 7. The CDR3 region has the DNA TGTGCCAGCAGAAAGGCCGGGACAGGGGACTATGGCTACACCTTC. Translated: CASRKAGTGDYGYTF.

This clone was recorded only once. The rearrangement uses TRBV9 and TRBJ2-1; 9 bases align to TRBD2. CDR1 SGDLS and CDR2 YYNGEE come from the germline V gene. The junction had 6 bases not matched to a gene; V was cut back by 2 bases and J by 0 bases. The CDR3 is 17 amino acids. CDR3: CASSVMSGGSSYNEQFF. CDR3 sequence (DNA): TGTGCCAGCAGCGTTATGAGCGGGGGGAGCTCCTACAATGAGCAGTTCTTC.

In its sample, this clone was seen once. V is TRBV28 and J is TRBJ2-7; 7 nucleotides agree with TRBD1. Germline assignment: CDR1 MDHEN and CDR2 SYDVKM. The CDR3 is 14 amino acids. V lost 6 bases, J lost 4 bases, and 9 bases stayed unmatched. CDR3 sequence reads: CASSTTGVGYEQYF. CDR3 nucleotide sequence: TGTGCCAGCAGCACTACAGGGGTGGGATACGAGCAGTACTTC.

V and J are TRBV5-6 and TRBJ1-3; unclear D gene. The CDR3 consists of 14 residues. Germline V lookup: CDR1 SGHDT, CDR2 YYEEEE. Trimming removed 3 bases from V and 4 bases from J, with 11 bases in between. In DNA form, the CDR3 reads TGTGCCAGCAGCTCCAACCTGGCAGGAAACACCATATATTTT. This sequence encodes CASSSNLAGNTIYF.

The table lists this clone with a count of one. The chain uses TRBV9 and TRBJ1-1; maybe TRBD1 (5 bases). The ends were cut back, 2 bases at V and 3 bases at J, with 8 bases in the middle. Germline lookup yields CDR1 SGDLS and CDR2 YYNGEE. The CDR3 has 13 residues. CDR3 sequence: CASSVGGYTEAFF. The DNA of the CDR3 is TGTGCCAGCAGCGTCGGGGGTTACACTGAAGCTTTCTTT.